These T cell receptor beta chains were read from a single sample in a study of T cell responses to AZD1222 COVID-19 vaccine. TCRdb keeps only in-frame clones here, not all; method: immunoSEQ multiplex PCR. The sample has about 70,000 clones; 88% are singletons. Sequences were derived from peripheral blood, sampled 28 days after the second dose of the MenACWY control vaccine. The receptors come from an adult who received the MenACWY meningococcal vaccine as a control. Each CDR3 is given with its conserved first and last residue. Fields, in order: V gene, D gene, clone size, J gene, CDR3 protein, CDR3 DNA. D genes are given only for firm matches. Not every row has a clone size; where given, it reads once, few, many or a size class.

>TRBV7-9|-|few|TRBJ1-5
CASSLAEVGPQHF
TGTGCCAGCAGCTTAGCGGAGGTCGGGCCCCAGCATTTT
>TRBV30|TRBD1|-|TRBJ1-4
CAWSDRGNEKLFF
TGTGCCTGGAGTGACAGGGGGAATGAAAAACTGTTTTTT
>TRBV3-1/TRBV3-2|TRBD1|-|TRBJ1-4
CASSQFVTGFEKLFF
TGTGCCAGCAGCCAATTTGTGACAGGGTTTGAAAAACTGTTTTTT
>TRBV28|-|-|TRBJ2-7
CASRQLRDGNEQYF
TGTGCCAGCAGGCAACTCAGGGACGGGAACGAGCAGTACTTC
>TRBV7-3|-|-|TRBJ1-1
CASSLGSNTEAFF
TGTGCCAGCAGCTTAGGCAGCAACACTGAAGCTTTCTTT
>TRBV7-2|TRBD2|-|TRBJ2-7
CASSLGPGRENYEQYF
TGTGCCAGCAGCTTAGGACCCGGGAGGGAAAACTACGAGCAGTACTTC
>TRBV9|TRBD2|-|TRBJ2-3
CASSVARTSGGAGTDTQYF
TGTGCCAGCAGCGTAGCTCGGACTAGCGGGGGGGCCGGCACAGATACGCAGTATTTT
>TRBV28|-|-|TRBJ2-5
CASQEGGQETQYF
TGTGCCAGCCAAGAGGGGGGGCAAGAGACCCAGTACTTC
>TRBV11-2|-|-|TRBJ1-1
CASREGSTNTEAFF
TGTGCCAGCCGCGAGGGCAGTACGAACACTGAAGCTTTCTTT
>TRBV4-1|TRBD1|-|TRBJ1-4
CASSLWTGGIF
TGCGCCAGCAGCTTGTGGACAGGGGGCATATTT
>TRBV5-4|TRBD2|once|TRBJ2-5
CASSPPGTSVETQYF
TGTGCCAGCAGCCCCCCCGGGACTAGCGTAGAGACCCAGTACTTC
>TRBV5-1|-|-|TRBJ2-1
CASSPGRGFSYNEQFF
TGCGCCAGCAGCCCCGGTAGGGGGTTCAGCTACAATGAGCAGTTCTTC
>TRBV3-1/TRBV3-2|TRBD2|-|TRBJ2-3
CASLLLAGPDTQYF
TGTGCCAGCCTCTTACTAGCGGGTCCAGATACGCAGTATTTT
>TRBV9|TRBD2|-|TRBJ2-1
CASSVTTSGRAYNEQFF
TGTGCCAGCAGCGTAACGACTAGCGGGAGGGCCTACAATGAGCAGTTCTTC
>TRBV11-2|-|once|TRBJ1-1
CASRQGFANTEAFF
TGTGCCAGCAGACAGGGATTTGCAAACACTGAAGCTTTCTTT
>TRBV7-2|-|once|TRBJ2-6
CASSLISGANVLTF
TGTGCCAGCAGCCTAATTTCCGGGGCCAACGTCCTGACTTTC
>TRBV19|TRBD1|-|TRBJ1-5
CASSTTGVSNQPQHF
TGTGCCAGTAGTACTACAGGGGTTAGCAATCAGCCCCAGCATTTT
>TRBV2|TRBD1|-|TRBJ2-2
CASRPRTGEVGELFF
TGTGCCAGCAGACCTAGGACAGGGGAGGTGGGGGAGCTGTTTTTT
>TRBV18|TRBD1|-|TRBJ1-2
CASSPAGQANYGYTF
TGTGCCAGCTCACCGGCCGGACAGGCTAACTATGGCTACACCTTC
>TRBV21-1|-|once|TRBJ2-2
CASSKDRGTGELFF
TGTGCCAGCAGCAAAGATAGGGGCACCGGGGAGCTGTTTTTT
>TRBV19|-|once|TRBJ2-5
CASSTLSTVRTQYF
TGTGCCAGTAGTACCCTAAGCACGGTACGGACCCAGTACTTC
>TRBV18|-|-|TRBJ1-5
CASSPGFGGNQPQHF
TGTGCCAGCTCACCGGGGTTTGGGGGCAATCAGCCCCAGCATTTT
>TRBV5-4|TRBD1|-|TRBJ2-2
CASSLAGQGDTGELFF
TGTGCCAGCAGCTTGGCCGGCCAGGGGGACACCGGGGAGCTGTTTTTT
>TRBV11-3|TRBD1|-|TRBJ1-1
CASSSGTGYEAFF
TGTGCCAGCAGCTCCGGGACAGGGTACGAAGCTTTCTTT
>TRBV27|-|-|TRBJ1-2
CASSYRATGTAGYTF
TGTGCCAGCAGTTATCGCGCAACAGGGACCGCTGGCTACACCTTC
>TRBV1|-|-|TRBJ1-1
CTSSPPGRVNTEAFF
TGCACCAGCAGCCCCCCCGGCAGGGTGAACACTGAAGCTTTCTTT
>TRBV24-1|-|-|TRBJ2-4
CAARDRAKNIQYF
TGTGCCGCCCGAGACAGGGCCAAAAACATTCAGTACTTC
>TRBV19|-|-|TRBJ2-7
CASSIGRTPPGGEQYF
TGTGCCAGTAGTATTGGGCGGACCCCTCCAGGGGGGGAGCAGTACTTC
>TRBV27|-|-|TRBJ1-2
CASGGGYGYTF
TGTGCCAGCGGCGGGGGCTATGGCTACACCTTC
>TRBV6-5|TRBD1|-|TRBJ2-7
CASMGTGGLEQYF
TGTGCCAGCATGGGGACAGGGGGTCTCGAGCAGTACTTC
>TRBV7-2|TRBD2|-|TRBJ2-2
CASSLVAGGPGELFF
TGTGCCAGCAGCTTAGTGGCGGGAGGGCCCGGGGAGCTGTTTTTT
>TRBV7-2|TRBD2|-|TRBJ2-7
CASSRRTSGGINEQYF
TGTGCCAGCAGCCGCAGGACTAGCGGGGGTATTAACGAGCAGTACTTC
>TRBV27|-|once|TRBJ1-1
CASSFLGEAFF
TGTGCCAGCAGTTTCCTCGGTGAAGCTTTCTTT
>TRBV5-4|TRBD1|few|TRBJ1-2
CASSFTGGYGYTF
TGTGCCAGCAGTTTTACAGGGGGATATGGCTACACCTTC
>TRBV29-1|-|-|TRBJ2-3
CSVDPPQYF
TGCAGCGTTGACCCTCCGCAGTATTTT
>TRBV6-2/TRBV6-3|TRBD1|-|TRBJ2-3
CASSYSSGTGGNTQYF
TGTGCCAGCAGTTACTCAAGCGGGACAGGGGGAAATACGCAGTATTTT
>TRBV2|TRBD1|-|TRBJ1-2
CASPIDRGGHGYTF
TGTGCCAGCCCCATCGACAGGGGGGGCCATGGCTACACCTTC